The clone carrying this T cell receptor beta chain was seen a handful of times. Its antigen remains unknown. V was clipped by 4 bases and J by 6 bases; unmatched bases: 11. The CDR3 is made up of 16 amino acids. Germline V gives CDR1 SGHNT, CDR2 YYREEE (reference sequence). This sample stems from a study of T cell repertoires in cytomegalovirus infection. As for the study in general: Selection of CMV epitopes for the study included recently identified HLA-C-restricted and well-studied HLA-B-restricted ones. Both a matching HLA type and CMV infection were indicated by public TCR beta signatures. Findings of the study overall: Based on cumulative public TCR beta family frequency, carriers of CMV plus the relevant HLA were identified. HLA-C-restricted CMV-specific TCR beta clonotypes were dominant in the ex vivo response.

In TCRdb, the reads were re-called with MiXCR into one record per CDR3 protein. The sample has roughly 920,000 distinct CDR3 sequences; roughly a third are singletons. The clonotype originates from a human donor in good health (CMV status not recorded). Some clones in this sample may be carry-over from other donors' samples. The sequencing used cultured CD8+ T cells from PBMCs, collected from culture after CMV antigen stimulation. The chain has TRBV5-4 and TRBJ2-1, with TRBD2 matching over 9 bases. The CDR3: CASSLGLRGGRNEQFF. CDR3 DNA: TGTGCCAGCAGCCTGGGGCTGCGGGGGGGCCGCAATGAGCAGTTCTTC.